This T cell receptor beta chain comes out of a study of response to subunit inactivated influenza vaccine (dated by TCRdb to 2017 to 2018). Study-wide context: Deep quantitative T cell receptor repertoire profiling was used in the study to track responses to a trivalent subunit inactivated influenza vaccine. Overall study outcomes, separate from this receptor: The authors proposed that each seasonal influenza vaccination may bring in only a limited number of new T cells.

With regard to this clonotype: The antigen it recognizes is unknown. The input lacks base qualities; no much larger clone sits a single base away.

In the germline V gene, CDR1 corresponds to SGHAT and CDR2 to FQNNGV. Trimming removed 3 bases from V and 4 bases from J; the gene matches leave 3 bases unexplained. From the cysteine through the phenylalanine, the CDR3 covers 15 amino acids. The kept DNA is CDR3 alone, 45 bases in frame from the first base. Library preparation was by RT-PCR. The sequencer was an Illumina HiSeq 2500. TCRdb reprocessed the public reads (quality trimming at Q25 with fastp, clone calling with MiXCR) and kept in-frame beta chains. Rows merge per CDR3 protein into single entries with the most common DNA and genes. Here the sample has about 650,000 distinct CDR3 sequences; more than 15% occur a single time. Around 10% of the sample is taken by the ten largest.

Material: PBMCs from blood, obtained 11 to 12 days after vaccination. The sequence came from a man between 45 and 60 years old who received an inactivated influenza vaccine. Donor details come from another sample of the same person, matched by shared clones. This receptor chain uses TRBV11-2 and TRBJ2-2; 9 central nucleotides agree with TRBD2. CDR3 region: CASSLRGGVTGELFF. The DNA is as follows: TGTGCCAGCAGCTTGCGGGGGGGCGTCACCGGGGAGCTGTTTTTT.